This T cell receptor (beta chain) is from a study of vaccination effects on CD4 cells after COVID-19. Sequencing was performed with immunoSEQ multiplex PCR; in TCRdb, only in-frame clones are kept and a portion is missing. The sample records around 50,000 clones, roughly 77% being singletons. Germline V gene data show CDR1 as SQVTM and CDR2 as ANQGSEA. The CDR3 sequence is 13 residues long. J lost 1 base, V lost 6 bases, and 0 bases had no gene match. Under the ViraFEST assay, PBMC were stimulated with viral peptide pools so that antigen-specific CD4+ T cells expanded. Sequencing was performed afterwards. Subsequent to 10 days of culture, CD4+ T cells were isolated. SARS-CoV-2 infection was confirmed by PCR in the person between March and December 2020. About this clone itself: Its antigen is not known.

The rearrangement joins TRBV29-1 to TRBJ2-5; 12 bases line up with TRBD2. This receptor was obtained from a human donor who had a prior SARS-CoV-2 infection. The source material was CD4+ T cells from PBMCs cultured with HIV peptides, sampled before COVID-19 vaccination. As to subset: HIV-1 Nef peptide pool negative control/reference culture. The CDR3 here is CSVGLAGQETQYF. Here the CDR3 DNA reads TGCAGCGTGGGACTAGCGGGCCAAGAGACCCAGTACTTC.